These 2 T cell receptor beta chains were sequenced from one sample in a study of response to subunit inactivated influenza vaccine. Via MiXCR, TCRdb re-called the RT-PCR reads, giving one row per CDR3 protein. The table records about 180,000 distinct CDR3 sequences, roughly 8.7% of them present only once. The specimen comprised non-naive T cells sorted from PBMCs, sampled on the day of vaccination. These receptors all stem from a man in his forties or fifties who received an inactivated influenza vaccine.

The chain carries TRBV12-3 or TRBV12-4 and TRBJ1-5; D may be TRBD1 (5 bases). V was trimmed by 2 bases and J by 2 bases, leaving 10 bases between them. The CDR3 consists of 15 residues. CDR3 loop: CASSLMDNRNQPQHF. The CDR3 DNA is TGTGCCAGCAGTTTAATGGACAATCGCAATCAGCCCCAGCATTTT.

The DNA of the CDR3 is TGTGCCAGCAGCCGGGGACTAGCGGCATACGAGCAGTACTTC. This codes for CASSRGLAAYEQYF. The chain joins TRBV11-2 to TRBJ2-7, with 11 bases identical to TRBD2. Germline V CDR1 and CDR2: SGHAT, FQNNGV. Losses at the gene ends were 5 bases for V and 4 bases for J; bases not matched to a gene: 4. This CDR3 comprises 14 residues.